The 32 T cell receptor beta chains below were found in one sample sequenced in a study of blood T cell repertoires in COVID-19. Measured with immunoSEQ multiplex PCR; TCRdb has only the in-frame clones, and not every one. The profile shows 120,000 to 150,000 clones, roughly 79% of them singletons. Sequencing was performed on peripheral blood. These receptors originate from a human donor with acute or convalescent COVID-19. The donor label of this sample is uncertain.

This CDR3 reads CASSLGAGAFYEQYF. The CDR3 DNA reads TGTGCCAGCAGCTTAGGGGCAGGGGCCTTCTACGAGCAGTACTTC. The rearrangement joins TRBV11-3 to TRBJ2-7; D is possibly TRBD1 (6 bases). The CDR3 runs to 15 residues. V was clipped by 1 base and J by 3 bases, with 13 bases between them. Germline CDR1 and CDR2: SGHNT and YENEEA.

The chain employs TRBV7-9 and TRBJ1-3; D call uncertain. V lost 0 bases and J 6 bases, leaving 6 bases between the germline ends. The CDR3 contains 13 residues. Per germline, CDR1 SEHNR and CDR2 FQNEAQ (reference sequence). The CDR3 DNA is TGTGCCAGCAGCTTAGCCCCAGAAAACACCATATATTTT. Translated: CASSLAPENTIYF. The variable domain in full, completed from reference TRBV7-9 and TRBJ1-3, reads DTGVSQNPRHKITKRGQNVTFRCDPISEHNRLYWYRQTLGQGPEFLTYFQNEAQLEKSRLLSDRFSAERPKGSFSTLEIQRTEQGDSAMYLCASSLAPENTIYFGEGSWLTVV.

V is TRBV19 and J is TRBJ1-5; D possibly corresponds to TRBD1 (5 bases). The V end was cut by 10 bases, the J end by 7 bases, with 14 bases between. This CDR3 has 12 amino acids. Germline V gene lookup returns CDR1 LNHDA and CDR2 SQIVND (reference sequence). The CDR3 is CATRGTEQPQHF. In DNA, the CDR3 is TGTGCCACCCGGGGGACGGAACAGCCCCAGCATTTT.

CDR3 in amino acids: CASGGLAGGPGTDTQYF. Here the CDR3 DNA reads TGTGCCAGCGGCGGACTAGCGGGGGGGCCGGGCACAGATACGCAGTATTTT. The chain combines TRBV2 with TRBJ2-3, with 15 bases lining up with TRBD2. In germline, CDR1 is SNHLY, CDR2 FYNNEI. The CDR3 has 17 amino acids. V dropped 8 bases and J dropped 1; count of bases not matched to a gene: 7.

This chain uses TRBV7-6 with TRBJ2-7; possible D gene TRBD1, 5 bases. The CDR3 totals 12 residues. Germline V lookup: CDR1 SGHVS, CDR2 FNYEAQ. Between the trimmed V and J ends, which lost 5 bases and 7 bases, there was a span of 12 bases. The CDR3, as DNA: TGTGCCAGCAGCCCCCTAGGGGAAGAGCAGTACTTC. Encoded protein: CASSPLGEEQYF.

The rearrangement joins TRBV10-3 to TRBJ2-3; 7 positions match TRBD1. Looked up from germline, CDR1 is ENHRY and CDR2 is SYGVKD. The CDR3 is 14 residues long. Unmatched junction bases numbered 5, after V lost 5 bases and J lost 3 bases. CDR3 DNA: TGTGCCATCAGTAACAGGGGAAGGACAGATACGCAGTATTTT. This encodes CAISNRGRTDTQYF.

The chain links TRBV20-1 to TRBJ2-5; TRBD2 aligns across 13 bases. V gave up 3 bases and J gave up 0 bases; unmatched junction bases: 7. The germline V gene encodes CDR1 DFQATT and CDR2 SNEGSKA (reference sequence). The CDR3 runs 17 residues. This chain's CDR3 is CSASGLAGDPYQETQYF. The CDR3 DNA follows: TGCAGTGCTAGTGGACTAGCGGGGGACCCGTACCAAGAGACCCAGTACTTC.

The V gene is TRBV6-5, the J gene TRBJ2-7, with 8 nucleotides matching TRBD1. The CDR3 contains 15 residues. V lost 4 bases and J lost 1; bases outside the gene matches: 6. Per germline, CDR1 MNHEY and CDR2 SVGAGI. CDR3 DNA: TGTGCCAGCAGTTCGACAGGGGACCTGTCCTACGAGCAGTACTTC. Translating gives CASSSTGDLSYEQYF.

This clone came up a few times. V is TRBV20-1 and J is TRBJ1-2; D is unresolved. The CDR3 loop spans 11 amino acids. V shed 7 bases and J shed 4 bases, with 10 bases lying between them. The germline V gene has CDR1 DFQATT and CDR2 SNEGSKA (reference sequence). This chain's CDR3 is CSVDTPYGYTF. For the CDR3, the DNA is TGCAGTGTCGACACCCCCTATGGCTACACCTTC.

This clone was counted between two and nine times. V usage is TRBV6-5 and J usage is TRBJ2-3, with D perhaps matching TRBD1 (6 bases). This CDR3 has 15 residues. The germline CDR1 and CDR2 sequences are MNHEY and SVGAGI. V lost 5 bases and J lost 4, with 16 bases in between. CDR3 in DNA: TGTGCCAGCAGTACATGGACAGAGAGGGCAGATACGCAGTATTTT. Its protein is CASSTWTERADTQYF.

The chain recombines TRBV30 with TRBJ1-1; D is unresolved. V lost 0 bases and J 1 base, leaving 9 bases between the germline ends. Germline CDR1 reads GTSNPN; CDR2 reads SVGIG (reference sequence). The CDR3 spans 14 residues. The CDR3 nucleotides are TGTGCCTGGAGTGTAAACAGTTGGAACACTGAAGCTTTCTTT. It codes for CAWSVNSWNTEAFF. The full variable domain, its missing parts supplied by reference TRBV30 and TRBJ1-1, is SQTIHQWPATLVQPVGSPLSLECTVEGTSNPNLYWYRQAAGRGLQLLFYSVGIGQISSEVPQNLSASRPQDRQFILSSKKLLLSDSGFYLCAWSVNSWNTEAFFGQGTRLTVV.

The genes are TRBV5-1 and TRBJ1-3, with a tentative D call TRBD1 (5 bases). The germline V gene encodes CDR1 SGHRS and CDR2 YFSETQ. The CDR3 runs 15 residues. V gave up 2 bases and J gave up 4 bases, with 13 bases separating them. This CDR3 is CASSFMAGQGNTIYF. The CDR3 coding sequence is TGCGCCAGCAGCTTTATGGCAGGGCAGGGAAACACCATATATTTT.

CDR3 DNA: TGTGCCAGCAGCTTAAAAACAGGGGGCGCGACCGATACGCAGTATTTT. Its translation is CASSLKTGGATDTQYF. The chain couples TRBV7-2 to TRBJ2-3, with 9 bases that match TRBD1. The germline V gene has CDR1 SGHTA and CDR2 FQGNSA. The CDR3 spans 16 residues. Trimming at V came to 2 bases and at J to 6 bases, leaving 9 bases not matched to a gene.

The gene calls are TRBV19 and TRBJ1-1; TRBD1 aligns across 9 bases. V dropped 4 bases and J dropped 4; count of bases not matched to a gene: 7. This CDR3 spans 15 amino acids. CDR1 is LNHDA and CDR2 is SQIVND in the germline V gene (reference sequence). The CDR3 sequence: CASSRKDRGLTEAFF. In DNA form, the CDR3 reads TGTGCCAGTAGTAGGAAGGACAGGGGACTCACTGAAGCTTTCTTT. Drawing the rest from reference TRBV19 and TRBJ1-1, the complete variable domain is DGGITQSPKYLFRKEGQNVTLSCEQNLNHDAMYWYRQDPGQGLRLIYYSQIVNDFQKGDIAEGYSVSREKKESFPLTVTSAQKNPTAFYLCASSRKDRGLTEAFFGQGTRLTVV.

This rearrangement joins TRBV5-1 to TRBJ2-7, with TRBD2 identical over 9 bases. Trimming took 0 bases from V and 5 from J; bases not matched to a gene: 3. The CDR3 loop spans 14 amino acids. The germline CDR1 and CDR2 sequences are SGHRS and YFSETQ. As DNA, the CDR3 is TGCGCCAGCAGCTTGGGCGGGGGGGCCGACGAGCAGTACGTC. Translated: CASSLGGGADEQYV.

The V and J genes are TRBV19 and TRBJ1-5; no clear D. The V end was cut by 0 bases, the J end by 0 bases, with 3 bases between. In germline, CDR1 is LNHDA, CDR2 SQIVND (reference sequence). The CDR3 extends over 14 amino acids. CDR3 sequence reads: CASSIEYSNQPQHF. In nucleotides, the CDR3 is TGTGCCAGTAGTATAGAGTATAGCAATCAGCCCCAGCATTTT.

The V and J genes are TRBV12-3 or TRBV12-4 and TRBJ1-2; a weak D match, TRBD1 (5 bases). This CDR3 is built from 13 residues. The V end lost 3 bases, the J end lost 2 bases, and 7 bases lay between the germline ends. In DNA, the CDR3 is TGTGCCAGCAGTTTCCAGGGCAACTATGGCTACACCTTC. Its protein is CASSFQGNYGYTF.

The rearrangement uses TRBV9 and TRBJ2-2; possible D gene TRBD2, 7 bases. This CDR3 spans 18 amino acids. Looked up from germline, CDR1 is SGDLS and CDR2 is YYNGEE. With 1 base removed from V and 2 bases from J, the gap between germline ends came to 18 bases. CDR3 in DNA: TGTGCCAGCAGCGTATCCGGTGCGGGGGCCCCAAACACCGGGGAGCTGTTTTTT. Translation: CASSVSGAGAPNTGELFF.

The rearrangement uses TRBV19 and TRBJ2-1; TRBD2 aligns across 7 bases. The V gene's germline CDR1 is LNHDA and CDR2 SQIVND (reference sequence). V was pared by 4 bases and J by 5 bases, with 5 bases of the junction left unmatched. This CDR3 region has 14 residues. The CDR3 DNA sequence: TGTGCCAGTAGTAAAGGGACTACCAACAATGAGCAGTTCTTC. Its translation is CASSKGTTNNEQFF. Combining the CDR3 with reference TRBV19 and TRBJ2-1 gives the whole variable domain DGGITQSPKYLFRKEGQNVTLSCEQNLNHDAMYWYRQDPGQGLRLIYYSQIVNDFQKGDIAEGYSVSREKKESFPLTVTSAQKNPTAFYLCASSKGTTNNEQFFGPGTRLTVL.

The chain has TRBV6-1 and TRBJ1-5; 12 bases fit TRBD1. Germline values: CDR1 MNHNS, CDR2 SASEGT. V lost 3 bases to trimming and J lost 2 bases; unmatched junction nucleotides: 2. CDR3 length: 16 residues. CDR3 DNA sequence: TGTGCCAGCAGTGAGGGGACAGGGGGCCGCAATCAGCCCCAGCATTTT. Translating gives CASSEGTGGRNQPQHF.

The rearrangement links TRBV5-4 to TRBJ2-2; 15 nucleotides agree with TRBD2. The CDR3 has 16 residues. After removal of 5 bases from V and 6 bases from J, the junction contained 5 bases not matched to a gene. The germline CDR1 and CDR2 sequences are SGHNT and YYREEE (reference sequence). CDR3 sequence (DNA): TGTGCCAGCAGGAGGACTAGCGGGGGGGCCCCCGGGGAGCTGTTTTTT. Its translation: CASRRTSGGAPGELFF.

V and J are TRBV6-5 and TRBJ2-7; the D gene is possibly TRBD1 (5 bases). V lost 8 bases, J lost 0 bases, and 11 bases lay in between. The CDR3 loop spans 13 amino acids. The germline V gene encodes CDR1 MNHEY and CDR2 SVGAGI. In nucleotides, the CDR3 is TGTGCCAGCGGGGCGGCCAGCTCCTACGAGCAGTACGTC. Its translation is CASGAASSYEQYV.

The CDR3: CASQGTLYGYTF. The CDR3 region has the DNA TGTGCCAGTCAGGGGACACTCTATGGCTACACCTTC. The rearrangement joins TRBV2 to TRBJ1-2; a weak D match, TRBD1 (6 bases). The germline CDR1 and CDR2 sequences are SNHLY and FYNNEI. The CDR3 is 12 residues long. V lost 9 bases, J lost 4 bases, and 12 bases lay in between.

This chain links TRBV13 with TRBJ1-2; D gene ambiguous. Trimming shortened V by 3 bases and J by 5 bases, and 7 bases separated the two germline ends. This CDR3 is 12 amino acids long. Per germline, CDR1 PRHDT and CDR2 FYEKMQ (reference sequence). This chain's CDR3 is CASSFVQYGYTF. The DNA of the CDR3 is TGTGCCAGCAGCTTCGTGCAGTATGGCTACACCTTC.

V is TRBV27 and J is TRBJ2-1; TRBD2 agrees at 10 bases. CDR1 is MNHEY and CDR2 is SMNVEV in the germline V gene (reference sequence). Germline trimming cut 5 bases from V and 11 bases from J; bases unmatched to any gene: 6. This CDR3 region has 13 residues. The CDR3 coding sequence is TGTGCCAGCAGTCTTACTAGCGGGGCCAAGCAGTTCTTC. Its protein is CASSLTSGAKQFF.

The V and J genes are TRBV19 and TRBJ1-2; TRBD1 aligns across 8 bases. V shed 5 bases and J 4 bases; nucleotides not matched to a gene: 6. The CDR3 sequence is 14 residues long. The germline gives CDR1 LNHDA, CDR2 SQIVND (reference sequence). CDR3 in amino acids: CASSADRGGYGYTF. The CDR3 DNA reads as TGTGCCAGTAGTGCCGACAGGGGCGGCTATGGCTACACCTTC.

Here the CDR3 reads CASSQDNGGLRDEQFF. In DNA form, the CDR3 reads TGCGCCAGCAGCCAAGATAACGGGGGGTTGAGGGATGAGCAGTTCTTC. The chain couples TRBV4-1 to TRBJ2-1; 7 nucleotides line up with TRBD2. Germline V gene sequence: CDR1 MGHRA, CDR2 YSYEKL. This CDR3 region has 16 residues. V lost 0 bases and J lost 8; bases outside the gene matches: 10.

CDR3 amino acids: CASSPQGEGYEQYV. The DNA of the CDR3 is TGTGCCAGCAGTCCCCAGGGGGAAGGCTACGAGCAGTACGTC. J is TRBJ2-7 and V is TRBV6-5; 7 bases match TRBD1. The CDR3 is 14 amino acids. V gave up 5 bases and J gave up 3 bases; unmatched junction bases: 7. Germline CDR1 is MNHEY and CDR2 is SVGAGI.

The genes are TRBV10-1 and TRBJ1-5; TRBD1 matches 9 bases. The CDR3 loop spans 17 amino acids. Trimming took 7 bases from V and 2 from J; bases not matched to a gene: 12. Germline V lookup: CDR1 WNHNN, CDR2 SYGVQD (reference sequence). CDR3 region: CASTEAKDRGGNQPQHF. DNA for the CDR3: TGCGCCAGCACCGAAGCAAAGGACAGGGGAGGCAATCAGCCCCAGCATTTT.

This rearrangement joins TRBV3-1 (or the pseudogene TRBV3-2) to TRBJ2-2, with 8 bases matching TRBD1. V lost 5 bases to trimming and J lost 4 bases; unmatched junction nucleotides: 6. CDR3 length: 15 residues. Per germline, CDR1 LGHDT and CDR2 YNNKEL (reference sequence). The CDR3 nucleotides read TGTGCCAGCAGCTACGGACAGGGAGCCACCGGGGAGCTGTTTTTT. This codes for CASSYGQGATGELFF.

This clone occurred once. This chain joins TRBV9 and TRBJ1-4; possible D gene TRBD1, 6 bases. This CDR3 has 14 amino acids. Trimming took off 3 bases at V and 10 bases at J, with 16 bases between the two ends. CDR1 and CDR2 from the germline V gene are SGDLS and YYNGEE. For the CDR3, the DNA is TGTGCCAGCAGCGCCCCGGGACACCCTGCAAAACTGTTTTTT. This sequence encodes CASSAPGHPAKLFF.

V usage is TRBV3-1 (or the pseudogene TRBV3-2) and J usage is TRBJ1-5; D might be TRBD1 (6 bases). Trimming shortened V by 4 bases and J by 6 bases, and 13 bases separated the two germline ends. CDR3 length equals 14 residues. Germline V gene sequence: CDR1 LGHDT, CDR2 YNNKEL (reference sequence). CDR3 sequence reads: CASSPRQAGQPQHF. Here the CDR3 DNA reads TGTGCCAGCAGCCCCCGACAGGCAGGTCAGCCCCAGCATTTT.